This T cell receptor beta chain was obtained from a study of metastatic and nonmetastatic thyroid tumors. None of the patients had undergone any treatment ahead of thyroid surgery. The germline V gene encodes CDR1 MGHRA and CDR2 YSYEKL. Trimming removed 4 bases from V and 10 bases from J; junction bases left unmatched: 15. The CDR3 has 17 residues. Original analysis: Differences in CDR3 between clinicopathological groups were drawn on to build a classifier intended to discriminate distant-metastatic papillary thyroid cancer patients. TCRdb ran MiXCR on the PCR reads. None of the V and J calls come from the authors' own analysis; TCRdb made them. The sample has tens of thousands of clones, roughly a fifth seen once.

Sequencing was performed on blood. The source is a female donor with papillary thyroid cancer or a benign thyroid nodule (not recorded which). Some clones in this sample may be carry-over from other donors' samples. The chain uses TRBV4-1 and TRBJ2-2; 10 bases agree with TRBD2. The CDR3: CASSLTPSSGSAPELFF. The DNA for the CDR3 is TGCGCCAGCAGCCTCACCCCGTCTAGCGGGAGTGCGCCGGAGCTGTTTTTT.